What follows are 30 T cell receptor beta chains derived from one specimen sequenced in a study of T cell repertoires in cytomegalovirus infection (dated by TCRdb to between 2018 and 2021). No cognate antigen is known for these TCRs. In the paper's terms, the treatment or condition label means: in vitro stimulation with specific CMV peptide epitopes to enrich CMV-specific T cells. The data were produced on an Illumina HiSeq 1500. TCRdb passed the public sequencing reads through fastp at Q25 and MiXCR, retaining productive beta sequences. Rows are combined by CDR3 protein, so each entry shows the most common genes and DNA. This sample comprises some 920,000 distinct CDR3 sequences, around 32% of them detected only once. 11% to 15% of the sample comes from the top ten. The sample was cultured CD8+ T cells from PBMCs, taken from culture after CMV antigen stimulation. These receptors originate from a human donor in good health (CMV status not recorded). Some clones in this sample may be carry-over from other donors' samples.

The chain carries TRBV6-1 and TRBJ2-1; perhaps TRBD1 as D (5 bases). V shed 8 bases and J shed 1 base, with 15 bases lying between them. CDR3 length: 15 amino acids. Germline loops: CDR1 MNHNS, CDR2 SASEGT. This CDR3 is CASVKKGQSYNEQFF. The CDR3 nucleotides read TGTGCCAGCGTAAAAAAGGGGCAGTCCTACAATGAGCAGTTCTTC.

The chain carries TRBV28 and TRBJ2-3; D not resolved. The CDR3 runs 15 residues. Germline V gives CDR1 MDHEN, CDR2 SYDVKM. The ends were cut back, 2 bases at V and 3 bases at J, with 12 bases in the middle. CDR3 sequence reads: CASSLMAGTTDTQYF. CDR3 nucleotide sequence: TGTGCCAGCAGTTTAATGGCAGGTACTACAGATACGCAGTATTTT.

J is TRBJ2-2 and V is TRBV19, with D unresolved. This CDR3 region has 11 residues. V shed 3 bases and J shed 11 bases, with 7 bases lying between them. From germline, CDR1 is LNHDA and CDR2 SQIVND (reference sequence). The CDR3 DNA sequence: TGTGCCAGTAGTATCCCCCGAGAGCTGTTTTTT. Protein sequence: CASSIPRELFF.

For the CDR3, the DNA is TGTGCCAGTAGAAAAGACACCTACAATGAGCAGTTCTTC. Translating gives CASRKDTYNEQFF. J is TRBJ2-1 and V is TRBV19, with no clear D. The CDR3 is 13 amino acids. In germline, CDR1 is LNHDA, CDR2 SQIVND (reference sequence). V shed 6 bases and J shed 2 bases, with 8 bases lying between them.

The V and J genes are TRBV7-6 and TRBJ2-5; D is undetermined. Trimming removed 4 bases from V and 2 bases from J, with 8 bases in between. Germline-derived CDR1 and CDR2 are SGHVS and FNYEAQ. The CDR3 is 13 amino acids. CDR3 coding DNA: TGTGCCAGCAGCTCCAAGTGGCAAGAGACCCAGTACTTC. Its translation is CASSSKWQETQYF.

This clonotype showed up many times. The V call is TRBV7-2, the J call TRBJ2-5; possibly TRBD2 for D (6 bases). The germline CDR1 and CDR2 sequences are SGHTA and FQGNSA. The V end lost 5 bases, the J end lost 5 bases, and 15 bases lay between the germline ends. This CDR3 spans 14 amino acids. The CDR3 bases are TGTGCCAGCAGCACCGGACTACTAAAGGAGACCCAGTACTTC. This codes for CASSTGLLKETQYF.

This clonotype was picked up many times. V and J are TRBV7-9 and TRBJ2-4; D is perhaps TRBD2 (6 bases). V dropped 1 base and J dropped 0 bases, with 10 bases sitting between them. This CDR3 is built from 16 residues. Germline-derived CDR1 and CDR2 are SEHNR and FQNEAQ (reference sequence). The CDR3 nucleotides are TGTGCCAGCAGCTTAGGGGAGGCCGTAGCCAAAAACATTCAGTACTTC. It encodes CASSLGEAVAKNIQYF.

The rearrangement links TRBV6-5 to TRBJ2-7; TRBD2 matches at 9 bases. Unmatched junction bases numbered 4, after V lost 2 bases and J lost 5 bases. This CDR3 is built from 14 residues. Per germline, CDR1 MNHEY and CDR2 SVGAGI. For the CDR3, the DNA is TGTGCCAGCAGTTACGGGCGGGGGGGACACGAGCAGTACTTC. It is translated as CASSYGRGGHEQYF.

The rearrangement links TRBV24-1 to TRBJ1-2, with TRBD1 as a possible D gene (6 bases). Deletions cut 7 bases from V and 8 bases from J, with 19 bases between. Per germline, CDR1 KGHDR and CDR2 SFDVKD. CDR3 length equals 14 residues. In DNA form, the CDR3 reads TGTGCCACCAGCTCAACAGGGAGCCTCGAAGGCTACACCTTC. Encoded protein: CATSSTGSLEGYTF.

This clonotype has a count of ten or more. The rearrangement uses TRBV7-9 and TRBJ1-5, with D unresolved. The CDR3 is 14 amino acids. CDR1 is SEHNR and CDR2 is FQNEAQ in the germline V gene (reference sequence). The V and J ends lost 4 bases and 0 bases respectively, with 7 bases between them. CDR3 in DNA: TGTGCCAGCAGCTCCGGCGGTAGCAATCAGCCCCAGCATTTT. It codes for CASSSGGSNQPQHF.

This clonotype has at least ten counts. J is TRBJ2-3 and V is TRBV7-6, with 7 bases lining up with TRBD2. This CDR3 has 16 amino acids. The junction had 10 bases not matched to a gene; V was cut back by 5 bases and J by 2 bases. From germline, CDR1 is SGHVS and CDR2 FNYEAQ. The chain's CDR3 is CASSALGGWYTDTQYF. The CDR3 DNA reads TGTGCCAGCAGCGCTCTCGGGGGGTGGTACACAGATACGCAGTATTTT.

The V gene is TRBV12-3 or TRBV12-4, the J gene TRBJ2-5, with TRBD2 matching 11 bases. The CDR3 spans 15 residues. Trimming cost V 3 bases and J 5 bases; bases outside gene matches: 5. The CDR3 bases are TGTGCCAGCAGTTTGGGTAGCGGGGGGGGTGAGACCCAGTACTTC. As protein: CASSLGSGGGETQYF.

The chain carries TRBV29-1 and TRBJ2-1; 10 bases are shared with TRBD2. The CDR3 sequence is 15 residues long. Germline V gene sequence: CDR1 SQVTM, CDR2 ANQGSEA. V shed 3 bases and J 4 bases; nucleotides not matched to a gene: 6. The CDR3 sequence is CSVDGAGGGYNEQFF. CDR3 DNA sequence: TGCAGCGTTGACGGAGCGGGGGGGGGGTACAATGAGCAGTTCTTC.

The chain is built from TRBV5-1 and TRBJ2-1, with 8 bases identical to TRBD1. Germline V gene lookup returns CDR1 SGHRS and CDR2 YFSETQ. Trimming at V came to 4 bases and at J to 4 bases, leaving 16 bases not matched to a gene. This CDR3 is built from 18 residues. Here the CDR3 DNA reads TGCGCCAGCAGCCCCCTTGGACAGGGTGATTACATATACAATGAGCAGTTCTTC. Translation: CASSPLGQGDYIYNEQFF.

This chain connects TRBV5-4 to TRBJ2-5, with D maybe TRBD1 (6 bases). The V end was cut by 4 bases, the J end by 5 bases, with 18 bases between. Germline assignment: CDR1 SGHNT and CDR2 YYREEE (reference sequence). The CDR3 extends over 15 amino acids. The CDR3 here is CASSPQGQGWETQYF. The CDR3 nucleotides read TGTGCCAGCAGCCCCCAGGGGCAGGGGTGGGAGACCCAGTACTTC.

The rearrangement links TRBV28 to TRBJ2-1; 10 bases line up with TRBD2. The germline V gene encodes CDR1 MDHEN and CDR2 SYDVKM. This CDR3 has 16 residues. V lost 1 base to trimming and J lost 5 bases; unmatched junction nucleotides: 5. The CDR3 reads CASSLLLAGEDNEQFF. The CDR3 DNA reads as TGTGCCAGCAGTTTATTGCTAGCGGGGGAGGACAATGAGCAGTTCTTC.

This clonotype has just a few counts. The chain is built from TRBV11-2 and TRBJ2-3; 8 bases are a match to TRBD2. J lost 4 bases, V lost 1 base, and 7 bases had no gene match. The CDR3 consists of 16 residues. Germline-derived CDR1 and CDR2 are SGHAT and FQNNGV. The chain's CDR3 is CASSLVSGGASDTQYF. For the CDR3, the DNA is TGTGCCAGCAGCTTAGTGTCCGGGGGGGCGTCAGATACGCAGTATTTT. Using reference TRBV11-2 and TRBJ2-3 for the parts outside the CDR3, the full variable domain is EAGVAQSPRYKIIEKRQSVAFWCNPISGHATLYWYQQILGQGPKLLIQFQNNGVVDDSQLPKDRFSAERLKGVDSTLKIQPAKLEDSAVYLCASSLVSGGASDTQYFGPGTRLTVL.

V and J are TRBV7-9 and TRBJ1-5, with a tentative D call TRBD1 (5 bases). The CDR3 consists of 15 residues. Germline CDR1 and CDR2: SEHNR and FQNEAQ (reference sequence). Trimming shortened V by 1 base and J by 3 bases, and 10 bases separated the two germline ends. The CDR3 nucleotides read TGTGCCAGCAGCTTAGAGGGGACCATCAATCAGCCCCAGCATTTT. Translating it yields CASSLEGTINQPQHF.

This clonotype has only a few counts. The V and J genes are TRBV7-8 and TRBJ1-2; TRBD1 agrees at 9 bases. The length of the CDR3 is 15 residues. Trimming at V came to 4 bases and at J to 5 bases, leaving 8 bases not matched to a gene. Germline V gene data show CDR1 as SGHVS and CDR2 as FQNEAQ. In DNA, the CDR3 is TGTGCCAGCAGCTCCGGGGAGACAGGGGGGTATGGCTACACCTTC. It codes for CASSSGETGGYGYTF. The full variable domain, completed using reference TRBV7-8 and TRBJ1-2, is GAGVSQSPRYKVAKRGQDVALRCDPISGHVSLFWYQQALGQGPEFLTYFQNEAQLDKSGLPSDRFFAERPEGSVSTLKIQRTQQEDSAVYLCASSSGETGGYGYTFGSGTRLTVV.

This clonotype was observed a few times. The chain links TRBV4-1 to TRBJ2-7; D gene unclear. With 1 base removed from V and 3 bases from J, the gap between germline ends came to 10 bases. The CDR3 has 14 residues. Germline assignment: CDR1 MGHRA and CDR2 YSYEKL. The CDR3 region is CASSQGAGDYEQYF. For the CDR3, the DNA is TGCGCCAGCAGCCAAGGGGCTGGAGACTACGAGCAGTACTTC.

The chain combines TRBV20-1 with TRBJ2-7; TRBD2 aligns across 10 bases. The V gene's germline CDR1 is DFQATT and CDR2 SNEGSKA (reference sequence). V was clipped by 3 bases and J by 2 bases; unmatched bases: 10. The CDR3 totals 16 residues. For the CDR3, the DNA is TGCAGTGCTAGTATAAGCCTAGCGGGGGACCCCTACGAGCAGTACTTC. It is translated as CSASISLAGDPYEQYF.

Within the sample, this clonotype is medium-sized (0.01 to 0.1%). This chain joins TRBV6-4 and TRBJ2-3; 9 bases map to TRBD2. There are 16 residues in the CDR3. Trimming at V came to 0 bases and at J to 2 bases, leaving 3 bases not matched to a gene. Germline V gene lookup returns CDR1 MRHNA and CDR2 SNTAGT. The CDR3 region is CASSDSVAGATDTQYF. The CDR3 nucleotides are TGTGCCAGCAGTGACTCAGTAGCGGGGGCCACAGATACGCAGTATTTT.

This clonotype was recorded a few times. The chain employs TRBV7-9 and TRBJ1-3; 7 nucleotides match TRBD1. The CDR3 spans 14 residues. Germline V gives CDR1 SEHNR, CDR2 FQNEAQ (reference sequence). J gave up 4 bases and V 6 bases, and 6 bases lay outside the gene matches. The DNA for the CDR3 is TGTGCCAGCAGTACAGACAGGGACGGAAACACCATATATTTT. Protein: CASSTDRDGNTIYF.

CDR3 protein: CASSPGLPMNTEAFF. CDR3 in DNA: TGTGCCAGCAGCCCGGGACTGCCGATGAACACTGAAGCTTTCTTT. The chain recombines TRBV4-2 with TRBJ1-1, with D perhaps matching TRBD1 (5 bases). Germline assignment: CDR1 LGHNA and CDR2 YNFKEQ. There are 15 residues in the CDR3. The ends were cut back, 4 bases at V and 0 bases at J, with 12 bases in the middle.

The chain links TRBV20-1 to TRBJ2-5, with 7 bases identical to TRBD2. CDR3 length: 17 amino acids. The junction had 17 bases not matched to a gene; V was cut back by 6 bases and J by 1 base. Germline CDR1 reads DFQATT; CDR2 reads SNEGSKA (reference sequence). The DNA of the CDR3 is TGCAGTGCCCGTCCTCGAGTCGGAGCGGGGTCCCAAGAGACCCAGTACTTC. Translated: CSARPRVGAGSQETQYF.

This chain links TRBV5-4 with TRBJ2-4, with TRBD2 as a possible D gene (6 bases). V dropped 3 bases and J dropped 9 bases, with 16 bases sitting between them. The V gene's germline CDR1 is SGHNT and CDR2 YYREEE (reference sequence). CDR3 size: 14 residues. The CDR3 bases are TGTGCCAGCAGCTCGGGGGAGGTCCAAAGCATTCAGTACTTC. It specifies CASSSGEVQSIQYF.

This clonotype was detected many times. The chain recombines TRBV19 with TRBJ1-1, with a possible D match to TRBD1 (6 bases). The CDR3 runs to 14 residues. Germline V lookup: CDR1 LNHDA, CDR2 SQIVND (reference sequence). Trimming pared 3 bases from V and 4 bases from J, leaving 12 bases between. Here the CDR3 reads CASSITGLPTEAFF. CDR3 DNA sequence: TGTGCCAGTAGTATTACAGGGCTACCCACTGAAGCTTTCTTT.

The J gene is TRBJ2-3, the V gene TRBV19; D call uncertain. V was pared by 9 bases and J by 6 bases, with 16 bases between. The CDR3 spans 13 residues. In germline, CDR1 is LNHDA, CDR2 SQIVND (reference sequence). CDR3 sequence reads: CASQAAAWDTQYF. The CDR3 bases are TGTGCCAGCCAGGCCGCCGCGTGGGATACGCAGTATTTT.

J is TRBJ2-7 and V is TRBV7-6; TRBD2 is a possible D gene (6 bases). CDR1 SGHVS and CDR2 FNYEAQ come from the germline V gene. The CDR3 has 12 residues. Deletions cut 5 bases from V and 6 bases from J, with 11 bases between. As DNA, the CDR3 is TGTGCCAGCAGCCCGGGGAGGTCCGAGCAGTACTTC. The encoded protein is CASSPGRSEQYF.

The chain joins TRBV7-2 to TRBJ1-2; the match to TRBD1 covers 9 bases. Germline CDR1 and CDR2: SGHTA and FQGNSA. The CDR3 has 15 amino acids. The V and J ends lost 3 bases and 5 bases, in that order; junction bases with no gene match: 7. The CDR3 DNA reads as TGTGCCAGCAGCTTTAGGGACAGGGCTTTTTATGGCTACACCTTC. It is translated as CASSFRDRAFYGYTF.